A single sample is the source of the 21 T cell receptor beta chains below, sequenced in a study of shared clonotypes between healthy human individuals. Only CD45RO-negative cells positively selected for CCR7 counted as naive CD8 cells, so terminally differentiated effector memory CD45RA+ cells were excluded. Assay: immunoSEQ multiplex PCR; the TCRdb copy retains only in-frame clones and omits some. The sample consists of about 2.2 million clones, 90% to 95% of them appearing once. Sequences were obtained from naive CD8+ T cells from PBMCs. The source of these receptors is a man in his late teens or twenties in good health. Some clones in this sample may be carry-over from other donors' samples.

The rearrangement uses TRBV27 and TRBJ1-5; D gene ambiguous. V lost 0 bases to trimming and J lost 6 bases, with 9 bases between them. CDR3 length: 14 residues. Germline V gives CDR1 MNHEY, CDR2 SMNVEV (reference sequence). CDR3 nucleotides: TGTGCCAGCAGTTTATCGGCAAAGGTTCAGCCCCAGCATTTT. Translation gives CASSLSAKVQPQHF.

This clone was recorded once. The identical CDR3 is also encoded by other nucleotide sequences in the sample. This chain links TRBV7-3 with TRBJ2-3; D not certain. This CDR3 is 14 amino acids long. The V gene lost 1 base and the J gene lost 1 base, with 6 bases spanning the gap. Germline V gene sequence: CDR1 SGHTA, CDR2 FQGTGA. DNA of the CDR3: TGTGCCAGCAGCTTAATTGGGGGCACAGATACGCAGTATTTT. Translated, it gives CASSLIGGTDTQYF.

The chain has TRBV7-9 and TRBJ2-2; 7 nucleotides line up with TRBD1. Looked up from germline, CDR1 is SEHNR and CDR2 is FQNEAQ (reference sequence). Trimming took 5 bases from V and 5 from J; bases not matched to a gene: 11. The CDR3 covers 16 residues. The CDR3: CASSPRTGRTTGELFF. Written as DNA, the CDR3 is TGTGCCAGCAGCCCCCGGACAGGACGAACGACCGGGGAGCTGTTTTTT. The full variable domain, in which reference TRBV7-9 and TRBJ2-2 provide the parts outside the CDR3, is DTGVSQNPRHKITKRGQNVTFRCDPISEHNRLYWYRQTLGQGPEFLTYFQNEAQLEKSRLLSDRFSAERPKGSFSTLEIQRTEQGDSAMYLCASSPRTGRTTGELFFGEGSRLTVL.

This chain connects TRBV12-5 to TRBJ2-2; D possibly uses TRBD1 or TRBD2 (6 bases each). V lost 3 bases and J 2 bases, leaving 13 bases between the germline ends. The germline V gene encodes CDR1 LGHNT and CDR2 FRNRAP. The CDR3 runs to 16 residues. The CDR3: CASGFRTGANTGELFF. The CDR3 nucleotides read TGTGCTAGTGGTTTTAGGACGGGGGCCAACACCGGGGAGCTGTTTTTT.

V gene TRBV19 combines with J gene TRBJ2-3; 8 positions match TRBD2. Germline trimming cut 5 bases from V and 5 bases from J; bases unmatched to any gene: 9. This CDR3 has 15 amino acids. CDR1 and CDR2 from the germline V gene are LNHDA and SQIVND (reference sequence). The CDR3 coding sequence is TGTGCCAGTAGTCCTAGCGGGCTCGGGGTAGATACGCAGTATTTT. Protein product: CASSPSGLGVDTQYF.

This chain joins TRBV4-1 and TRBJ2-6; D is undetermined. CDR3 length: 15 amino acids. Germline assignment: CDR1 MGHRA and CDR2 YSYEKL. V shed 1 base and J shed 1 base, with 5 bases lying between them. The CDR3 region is CASSQGRSGANVLTF. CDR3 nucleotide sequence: TGCGCCAGCAGCCAAGGGCGGTCTGGGGCCAACGTCCTGACTTTC.

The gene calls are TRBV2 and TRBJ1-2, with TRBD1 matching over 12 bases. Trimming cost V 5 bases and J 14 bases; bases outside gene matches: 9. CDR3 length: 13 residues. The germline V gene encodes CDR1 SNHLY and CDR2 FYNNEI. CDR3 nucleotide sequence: TGTGCCAGCAGTTATCCGGGACAGGGGGCTACAACCTTC. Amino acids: CASSYPGQGATTF.

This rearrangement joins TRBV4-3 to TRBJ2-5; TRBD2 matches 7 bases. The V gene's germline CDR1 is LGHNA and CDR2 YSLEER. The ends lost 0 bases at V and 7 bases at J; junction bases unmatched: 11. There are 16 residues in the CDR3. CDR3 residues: CASSQENGGEGTTQYF. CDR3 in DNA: TGCGCCAGCAGCCAAGAAAACGGTGGGGAGGGGACGACCCAGTACTTC.

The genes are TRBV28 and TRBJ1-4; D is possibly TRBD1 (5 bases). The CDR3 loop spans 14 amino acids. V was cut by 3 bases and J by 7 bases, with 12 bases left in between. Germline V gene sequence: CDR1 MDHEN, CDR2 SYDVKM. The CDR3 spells CASSFVGDREKLFF. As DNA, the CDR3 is TGTGCCAGCAGTTTCGTGGGGGATCGTGAAAAACTGTTTTTT. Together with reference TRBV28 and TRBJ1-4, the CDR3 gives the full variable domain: DVKVTQSSRYLVKRTGEKVFLECVQDMDHENMFWYRQDPGLGLRLIYFSYDVKMKEKGDIPEGYSVSREKKERFSLILESASTNQTSMYLCASSFVGDREKLFFGSGTQLSVL.

CDR3 sequence: CASSLQSSGSHYEQYF. In DNA, the CDR3 is TGTGCCAGCAGCCTACAAAGTTCAGGGTCCCACTACGAGCAGTACTTC. The rearrangement joins TRBV7-6 to TRBJ2-5, with D tentatively TRBD1 (5 bases). The last part of the DNA fits TRBJ2-7 better; the J call may be wrong. This CDR3 comprises 16 residues. The germline V gene encodes CDR1 SGHVS and CDR2 FNYEAQ.

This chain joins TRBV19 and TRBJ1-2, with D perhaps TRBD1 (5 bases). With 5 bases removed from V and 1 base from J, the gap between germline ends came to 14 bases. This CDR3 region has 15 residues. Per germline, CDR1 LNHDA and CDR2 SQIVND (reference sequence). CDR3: CASSYRRQRNYGYTF. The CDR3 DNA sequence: TGTGCCAGTAGTTATCGAAGACAGCGTAACTATGGCTACACCTTC.

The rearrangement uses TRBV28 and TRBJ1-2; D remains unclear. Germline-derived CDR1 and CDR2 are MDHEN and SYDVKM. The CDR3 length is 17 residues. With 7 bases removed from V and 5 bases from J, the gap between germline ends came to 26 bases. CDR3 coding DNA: TGTGCCAGCATCCCTACGGTAGCAGGCCCCAAACCGTATGGCTACACCTTC. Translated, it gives CASIPTVAGPKPYGYTF.

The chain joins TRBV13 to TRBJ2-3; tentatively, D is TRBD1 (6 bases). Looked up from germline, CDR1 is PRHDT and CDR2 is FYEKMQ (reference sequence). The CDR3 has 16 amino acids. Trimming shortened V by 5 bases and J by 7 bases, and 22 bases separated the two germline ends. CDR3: CASSRYRDPGLNTQYF. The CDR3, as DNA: TGTGCCAGCAGCAGATACAGGGATCCGGGGCTGAATACGCAGTATTTT.

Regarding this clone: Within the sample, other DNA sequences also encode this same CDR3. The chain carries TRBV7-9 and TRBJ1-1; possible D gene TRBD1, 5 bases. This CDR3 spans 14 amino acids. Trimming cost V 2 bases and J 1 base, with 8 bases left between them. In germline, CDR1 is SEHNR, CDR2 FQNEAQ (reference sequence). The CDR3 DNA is TGTGCCAGCAGCTTACGACAGTCGAACACTGAAGCTTTCTTT. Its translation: CASSLRQSNTEAFF.

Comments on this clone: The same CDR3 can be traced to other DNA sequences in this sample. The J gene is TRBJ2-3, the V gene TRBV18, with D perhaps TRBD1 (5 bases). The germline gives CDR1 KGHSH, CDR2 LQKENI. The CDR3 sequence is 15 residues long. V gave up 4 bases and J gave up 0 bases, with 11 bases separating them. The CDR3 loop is CASSLDRLSTDTQYF. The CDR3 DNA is TGTGCCAGCTCACTCGACAGATTAAGCACAGATACGCAGTATTTT.

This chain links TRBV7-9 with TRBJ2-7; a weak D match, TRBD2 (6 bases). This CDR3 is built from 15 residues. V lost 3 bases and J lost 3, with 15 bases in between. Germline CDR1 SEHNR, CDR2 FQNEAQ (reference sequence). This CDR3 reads CASSLAEGRNYEQYF. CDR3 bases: TGTGCCAGCAGCTTGGCGGAGGGACGGAACTACGAGCAGTACTTC.

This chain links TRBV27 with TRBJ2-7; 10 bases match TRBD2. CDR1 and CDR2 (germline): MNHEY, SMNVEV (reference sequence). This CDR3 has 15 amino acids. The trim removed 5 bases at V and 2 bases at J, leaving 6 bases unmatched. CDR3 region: CASSPSTSGTYEQYF. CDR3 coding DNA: TGTGCCAGCAGTCCCTCCACTAGCGGGACCTACGAGCAGTACTTC.

As DNA, the CDR3 is TGTGCCAGCAGCCCTTCGACAGGGGAAGCTTTCTTT. Residues: CASSPSTGEAFF. The chain is built from TRBV9 and TRBJ1-1, with 7 bases identical to TRBD1. CDR3 length equals 12 residues. Germline assignment: CDR1 SGDLS and CDR2 YYNGEE. Trimming cost V 4 bases and J 8 bases; bases outside gene matches: 5.

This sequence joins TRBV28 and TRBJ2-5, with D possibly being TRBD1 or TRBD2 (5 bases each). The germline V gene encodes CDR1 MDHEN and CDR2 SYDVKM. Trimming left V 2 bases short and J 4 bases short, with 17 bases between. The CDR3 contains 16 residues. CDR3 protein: CASSLMGERERETQYF. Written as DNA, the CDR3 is TGTGCCAGCAGTTTAATGGGGGAACGGGAAAGAGAGACCCAGTACTTC. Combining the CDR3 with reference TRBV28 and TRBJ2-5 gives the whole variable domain DVKVTQSSRYLVKRTGEKVFLECVQDMDHENMFWYRQDPGLGLRLIYFSYDVKMKEKGDIPEGYSVSREKKERFSLILESASTNQTSMYLCASSLMGERERETQYFGPGTRLLVL.

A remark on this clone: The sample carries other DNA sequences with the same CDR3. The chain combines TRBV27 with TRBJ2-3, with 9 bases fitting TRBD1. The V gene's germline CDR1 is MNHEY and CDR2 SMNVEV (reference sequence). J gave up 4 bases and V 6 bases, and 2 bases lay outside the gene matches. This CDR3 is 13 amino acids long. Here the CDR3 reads CASSGTGPDTQYF. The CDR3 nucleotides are TGTGCCAGCAGCGGGACAGGGCCAGATACGCAGTATTTT.

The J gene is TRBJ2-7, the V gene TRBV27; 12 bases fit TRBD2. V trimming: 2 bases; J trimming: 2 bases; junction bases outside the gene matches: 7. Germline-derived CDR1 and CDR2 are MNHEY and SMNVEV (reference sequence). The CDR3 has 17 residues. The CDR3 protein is CASSLRASGRVTYEQYF. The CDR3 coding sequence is TGTGCCAGCAGTTTACGGGCTAGCGGGAGGGTGACCTACGAGCAGTACTTC.